This TCR beta chain emerged from a study of blood T cell repertoires in COVID-19. Looking at the study overall: Spain, Italy and the United States supplied samples that represented acute and convalescent COVID-19. From T cells, B-cell-depleted T cells, or PBMCs came the material, which was cDNA or gDNA.

Source study methods: Amplifying reference gene primers gave estimates of nucleated cell counts. Some clones are missing from TCRdb's copy, which holds only in-frame ones; the method was immunoSEQ multiplex PCR. Clone size and the V and J calls come from that table; the DNA yielded D and trimming. The sample has 90,000 to 140,000 clones, around 86% seen once; the top ten hold more than 30%. This clone turned up a few times. V lost 1 base to trimming and J lost 10 bases; unmatched junction nucleotides: 10. Looked up from germline, CDR1 is MDHEN and CDR2 is SYDVKM. There are 16 residues in the CDR3. Material: peripheral blood. The rearrangement links TRBV28 to TRBJ1-6, with 7 positions matching TRBD1. The source of this sequence is an elderly man with acute or convalescent COVID-19. The CDR3 bases are TGTGCCAGCAGTTTATCCTTTACAGGGGACGGGTCACCCCTCCACTTT. Translating gives CASSLSFTGDGSPLHF.